The source of this TCR beta chain is a study of vaccination and CD4 T cells after COVID-19. Study-level points and caveats: Median SARS-CoV-2-reactive clonotype numbers went up from approximately 23 to 38, but not significantly.

V lost 4 bases and J lost 5, with 17 bases in between. The CDR3 totals 14 residues. The germline V gene has CDR1 DFQATT and CDR2 SNEGSKA (reference sequence). With respect to this clonotype: The antigen is unknown.

This sample's treatment: roughly ten-day PBMC culture with coronavirus spike peptide pools or control peptides (ViraFEST assay). Cultured CD4+ T cells had their DNA profiled by the Oncomine TCR Beta short-read assay. TCRdb reprocessed the PCR reads with MiXCR, giving one entry per CDR3 protein. The sample holds about 12,000 distinct CDR3 sequences, 45% to 55% seen once. The J gene is TRBJ2-5, the V gene TRBV20-1; D is unresolved. The receptor comes from a human donor who had recovered from COVID-19. Sequenced: CD4+ T cells from blood, cultured in vitro. CDR3 sequence (DNA): TGCAGTGCTACAAGCCCCCCGACTGGGGAGACCCAGTACTTC. Protein sequence: CSATSPPTGETQYF.